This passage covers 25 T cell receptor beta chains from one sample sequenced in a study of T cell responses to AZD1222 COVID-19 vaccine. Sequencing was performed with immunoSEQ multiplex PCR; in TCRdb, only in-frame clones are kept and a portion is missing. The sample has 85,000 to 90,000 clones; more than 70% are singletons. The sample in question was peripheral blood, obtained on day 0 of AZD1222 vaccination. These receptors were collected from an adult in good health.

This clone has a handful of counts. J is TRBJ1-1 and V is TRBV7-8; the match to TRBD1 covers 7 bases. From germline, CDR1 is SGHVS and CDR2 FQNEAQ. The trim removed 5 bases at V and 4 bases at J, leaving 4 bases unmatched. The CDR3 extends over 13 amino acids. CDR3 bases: TGTGCCAGCAGCAATCGACAGGGCACTGAAGCTTTCTTT. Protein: CASSNRQGTEAFF.

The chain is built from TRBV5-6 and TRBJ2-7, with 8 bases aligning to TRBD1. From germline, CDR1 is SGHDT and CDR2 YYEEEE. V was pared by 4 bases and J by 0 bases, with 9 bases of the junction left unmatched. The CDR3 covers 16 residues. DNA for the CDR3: TGTGCCAGCAGCCCAGGACAGGGAAAACTCTCCTACGAGCAGTACTTC. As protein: CASSPGQGKLSYEQYF.

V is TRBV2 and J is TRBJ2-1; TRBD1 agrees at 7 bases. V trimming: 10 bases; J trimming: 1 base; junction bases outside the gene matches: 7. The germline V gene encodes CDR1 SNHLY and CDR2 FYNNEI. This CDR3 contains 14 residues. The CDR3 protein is CATRQGSSYNEQFF. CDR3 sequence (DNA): TGTGCCACCAGACAGGGCTCTTCCTACAATGAGCAGTTCTTC.

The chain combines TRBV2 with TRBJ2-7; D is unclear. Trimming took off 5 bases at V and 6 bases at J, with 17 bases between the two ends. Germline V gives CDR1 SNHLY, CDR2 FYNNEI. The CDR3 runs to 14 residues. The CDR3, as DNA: TGTGCCAGCAGTAGTTTCCGATCCGCCCTCGAGCAGTACTTC. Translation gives CASSSFRSALEQYF.

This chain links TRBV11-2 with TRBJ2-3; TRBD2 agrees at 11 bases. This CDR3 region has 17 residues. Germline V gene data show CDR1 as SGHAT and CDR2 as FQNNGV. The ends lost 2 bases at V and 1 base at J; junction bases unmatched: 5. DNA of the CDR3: TGTGCCAGCAGCTTATCTCTAGCGGGGGGCGGCACAGATACGCAGTATTTT. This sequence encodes CASSLSLAGGGTDTQYF.

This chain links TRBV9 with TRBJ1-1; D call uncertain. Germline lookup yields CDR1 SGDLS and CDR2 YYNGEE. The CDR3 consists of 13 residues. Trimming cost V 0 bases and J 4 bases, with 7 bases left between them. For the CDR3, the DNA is TGTGCCAGCAGCGTAGGCAGCGGCACTGAAGCTTTCTTT. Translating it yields CASSVGSGTEAFF.

CDR3 region: CASSWGSGPGNTIYF. In nucleotides, the CDR3 is TGTGCCAGCAGTTGGGGCAGCGGGCCTGGAAACACCATATATTTT. The chain carries TRBV2 and TRBJ1-3; tentatively, D is TRBD1 (5 bases). Germline V CDR1 and CDR2: SNHLY, FYNNEI. CDR3 length: 15 amino acids. Trimming removed 5 bases from V and 2 bases from J, with 13 bases in between.

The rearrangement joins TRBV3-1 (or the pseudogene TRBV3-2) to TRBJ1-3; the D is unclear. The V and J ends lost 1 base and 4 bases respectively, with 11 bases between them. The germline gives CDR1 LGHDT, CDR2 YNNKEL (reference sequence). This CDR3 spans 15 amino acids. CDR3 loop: CASSQGDTKGNTIYF. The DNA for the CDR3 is TGTGCCAGCAGCCAAGGTGACACCAAAGGAAACACCATATATTTT.

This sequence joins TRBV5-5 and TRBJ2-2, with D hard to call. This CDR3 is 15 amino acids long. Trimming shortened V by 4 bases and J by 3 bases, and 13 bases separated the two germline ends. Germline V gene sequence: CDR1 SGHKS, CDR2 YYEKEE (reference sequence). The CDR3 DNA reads TGTGCCAGCAGCGGATCAGTGGCCGACACCGGGGAGCTGTTTTTT. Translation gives CASSGSVADTGELFF.

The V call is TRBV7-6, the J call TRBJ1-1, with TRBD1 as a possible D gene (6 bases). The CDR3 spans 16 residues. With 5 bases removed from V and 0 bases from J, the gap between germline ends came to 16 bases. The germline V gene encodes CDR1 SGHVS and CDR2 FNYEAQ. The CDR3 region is CASSRFTTGVNTEAFF. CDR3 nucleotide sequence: TGTGCCAGCAGCCGATTTACGACAGGAGTGAACACTGAAGCTTTCTTT.

The CDR3 loop is CASSVQGDTEAFF. In nucleotides, the CDR3 is TGTGCCAGCAGCGTACAGGGTGACACTGAAGCTTTCTTT. This rearrangement joins TRBV9 to TRBJ1-1; possibly TRBD1 for D (5 bases). Germline CDR1 is SGDLS and CDR2 is YYNGEE. CDR3 length: 13 amino acids. V lost 1 base and J 3 bases, leaving 7 bases between the germline ends.

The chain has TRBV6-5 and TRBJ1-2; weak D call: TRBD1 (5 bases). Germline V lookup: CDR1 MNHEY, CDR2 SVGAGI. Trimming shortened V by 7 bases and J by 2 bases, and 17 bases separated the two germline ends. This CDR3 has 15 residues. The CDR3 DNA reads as TGTGCCAGCACCTATGGGGGGTCGAAGAACTATGGCTACACCTTC. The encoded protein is CASTYGGSKNYGYTF.

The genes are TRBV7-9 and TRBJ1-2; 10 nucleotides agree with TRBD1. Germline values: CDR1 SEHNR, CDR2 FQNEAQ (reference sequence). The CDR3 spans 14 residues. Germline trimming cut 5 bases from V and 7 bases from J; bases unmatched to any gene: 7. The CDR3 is CASSHRDRGSGYTF. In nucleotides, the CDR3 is TGTGCCAGCAGCCACCGGGACAGGGGCTCTGGCTACACCTTC.

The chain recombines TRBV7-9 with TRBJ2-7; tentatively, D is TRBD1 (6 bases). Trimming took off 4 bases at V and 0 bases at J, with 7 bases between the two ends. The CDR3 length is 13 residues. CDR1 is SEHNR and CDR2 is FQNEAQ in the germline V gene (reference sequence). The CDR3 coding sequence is TGTGCCAGCAGCTCCAGGGGCTCCTACGAGCAGTACTTC. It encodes CASSSRGSYEQYF. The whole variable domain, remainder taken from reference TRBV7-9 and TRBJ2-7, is DTGVSQNPRHKITKRGQNVTFRCDPISEHNRLYWYRQTLGQGPEFLTYFQNEAQLEKSRLLSDRFSAERPKGSFSTLEIQRTEQGDSAMYLCASSSRGSYEQYFGPGTRLTVT.

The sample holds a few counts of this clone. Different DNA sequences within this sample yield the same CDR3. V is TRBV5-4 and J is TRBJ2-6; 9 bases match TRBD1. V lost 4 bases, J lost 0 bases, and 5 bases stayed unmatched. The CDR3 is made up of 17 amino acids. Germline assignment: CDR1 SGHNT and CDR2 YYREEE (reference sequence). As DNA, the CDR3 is TGTGCCAGCAGCGCCGGGACAGGGTCCTCTGGGGCCAACGTCCTGACTTTC. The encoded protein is CASSAGTGSSGANVLTF.

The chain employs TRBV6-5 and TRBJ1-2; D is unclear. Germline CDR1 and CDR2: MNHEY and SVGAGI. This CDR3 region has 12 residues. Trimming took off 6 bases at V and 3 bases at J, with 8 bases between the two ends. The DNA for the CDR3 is TGTGCCAGCAGCCCAGGATACTATGGCTACACCTTC. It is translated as CASSPGYYGYTF.

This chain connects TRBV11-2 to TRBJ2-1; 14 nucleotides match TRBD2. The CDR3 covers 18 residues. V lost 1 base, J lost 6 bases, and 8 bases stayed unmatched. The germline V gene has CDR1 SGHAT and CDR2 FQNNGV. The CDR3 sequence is CASSLVGLAGAKGNEQFF. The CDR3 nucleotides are TGTGCCAGCAGCTTAGTGGGACTAGCGGGAGCAAAAGGCAATGAGCAGTTCTTC.

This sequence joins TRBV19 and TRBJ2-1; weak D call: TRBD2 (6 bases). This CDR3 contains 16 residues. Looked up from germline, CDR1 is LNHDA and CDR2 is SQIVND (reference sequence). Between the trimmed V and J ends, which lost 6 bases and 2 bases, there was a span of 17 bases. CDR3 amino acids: CASRGEDYLTYNEQFF. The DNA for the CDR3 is TGTGCCAGTAGGGGGGAGGACTATCTTACCTACAATGAGCAGTTCTTC.

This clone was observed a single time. The CDR3 bases are TGCGCCAGCAGCCAGCAGGGGGGATATGGCTACACCTTC. The encoded protein is CASSQQGGYGYTF. The V gene is TRBV4-1, the J gene TRBJ1-2; 7 bases agree with TRBD1. Trimming removed 3 bases from V and 5 bases from J; junction bases left unmatched: 3. CDR1 and CDR2 from the germline V gene are MGHRA and YSYEKL. The CDR3 is 13 residues long.

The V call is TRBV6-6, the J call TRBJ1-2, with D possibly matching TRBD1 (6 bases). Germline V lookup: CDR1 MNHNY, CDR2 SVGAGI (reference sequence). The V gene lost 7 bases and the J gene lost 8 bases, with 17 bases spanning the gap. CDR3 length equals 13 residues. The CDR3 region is CASNPSGTMGYTF. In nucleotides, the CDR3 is TGTGCCAGCAATCCTAGCGGGACAATGGGCTACACCTTC.

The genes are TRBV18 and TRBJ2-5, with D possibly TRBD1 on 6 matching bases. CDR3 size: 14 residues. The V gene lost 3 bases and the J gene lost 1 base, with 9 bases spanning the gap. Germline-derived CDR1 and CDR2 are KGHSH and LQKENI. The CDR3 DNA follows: TGTGCCAGCTCACCGGACAGCATCCAAGAGACCCAGTACTTC. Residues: CASSPDSIQETQYF.

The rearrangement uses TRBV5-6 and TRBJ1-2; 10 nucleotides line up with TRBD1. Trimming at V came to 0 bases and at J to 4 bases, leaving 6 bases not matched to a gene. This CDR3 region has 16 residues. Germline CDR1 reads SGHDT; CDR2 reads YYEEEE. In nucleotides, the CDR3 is TGTGCCAGCAGCTTGGACTGGACAGGGGGTCCCTATGGCTACACCTTC. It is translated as CASSLDWTGGPYGYTF.

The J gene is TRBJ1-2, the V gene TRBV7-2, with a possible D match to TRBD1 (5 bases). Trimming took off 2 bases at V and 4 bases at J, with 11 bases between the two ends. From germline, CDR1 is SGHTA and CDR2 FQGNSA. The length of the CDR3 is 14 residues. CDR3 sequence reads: CASSLNRQTYGYTF. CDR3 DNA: TGTGCCAGCAGCTTAAATCGACAGACCTATGGCTACACCTTC.

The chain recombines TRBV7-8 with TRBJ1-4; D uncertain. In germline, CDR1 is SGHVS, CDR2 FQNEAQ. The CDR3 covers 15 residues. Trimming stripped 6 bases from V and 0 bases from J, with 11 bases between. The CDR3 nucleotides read TGTGCCAGCAGGGTCACGGCAGCAACTAATGAAAAACTGTTTTTT. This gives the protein CASRVTAATNEKLFF.

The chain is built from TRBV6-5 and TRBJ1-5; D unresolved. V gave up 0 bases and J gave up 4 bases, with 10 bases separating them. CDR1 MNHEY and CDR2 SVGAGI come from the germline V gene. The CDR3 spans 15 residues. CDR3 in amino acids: CASSYSYSGNQPQHF. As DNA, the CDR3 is TGTGCCAGCAGTTACTCCTACAGTGGTAATCAGCCCCAGCATTTT.